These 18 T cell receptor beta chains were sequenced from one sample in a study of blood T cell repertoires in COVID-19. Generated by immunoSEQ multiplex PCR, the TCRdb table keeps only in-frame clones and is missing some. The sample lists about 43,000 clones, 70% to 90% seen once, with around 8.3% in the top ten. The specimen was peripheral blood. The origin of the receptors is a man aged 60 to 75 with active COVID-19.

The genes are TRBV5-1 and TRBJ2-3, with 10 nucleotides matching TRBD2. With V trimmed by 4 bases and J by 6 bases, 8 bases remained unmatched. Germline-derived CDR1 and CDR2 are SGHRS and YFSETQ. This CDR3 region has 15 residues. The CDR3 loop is CASSLLAGVEDTQYF. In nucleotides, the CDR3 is TGCGCCAGCAGCCTCCTAGCGGGAGTGGAGGATACGCAGTATTTT.

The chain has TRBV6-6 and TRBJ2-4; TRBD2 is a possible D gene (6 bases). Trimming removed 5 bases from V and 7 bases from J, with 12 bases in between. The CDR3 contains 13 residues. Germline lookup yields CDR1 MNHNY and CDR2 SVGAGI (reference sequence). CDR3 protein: CASSQQEGNIQYF. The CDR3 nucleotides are TGTGCCAGCAGTCAACAGGAGGGGAACATTCAGTACTTC.

The CDR3 reads CASSLGAGPTDTQYF. Here the CDR3 DNA reads TGTGCCAGCAGCCTGGGTGCGGGGCCCACAGATACGCAGTATTTT. The rearrangement joins TRBV7-2 to TRBJ2-3; D may be TRBD2 (6 bases). CDR1 is SGHTA and CDR2 is FQGNSA in the germline V gene. Trimming removed 5 bases from V and 2 bases from J, with 14 bases in between. CDR3 length: 15 residues.

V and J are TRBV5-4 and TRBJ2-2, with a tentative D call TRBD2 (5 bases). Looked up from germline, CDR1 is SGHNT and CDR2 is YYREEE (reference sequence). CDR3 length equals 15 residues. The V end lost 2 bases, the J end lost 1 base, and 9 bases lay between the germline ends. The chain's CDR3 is CASSLKRGNTGELFF. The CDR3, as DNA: TGTGCCAGCAGCTTAAAACGGGGGAACACCGGGGAGCTGTTTTTT.

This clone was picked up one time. CDR3 nucleotides: TGTGCCAGCAGCTTAGACAGGGGTTGGAACACTGAAGCTTTCTTT. It encodes CASSLDRGWNTEAFF. The V gene is TRBV7-9, the J gene TRBJ1-1; the match to TRBD1 covers 7 bases. Trimming took 1 base from V and 1 from J; bases not matched to a gene: 3. The CDR3 extends over 15 amino acids. CDR1 and CDR2 (germline): SEHNR, FQNEAQ (reference sequence).

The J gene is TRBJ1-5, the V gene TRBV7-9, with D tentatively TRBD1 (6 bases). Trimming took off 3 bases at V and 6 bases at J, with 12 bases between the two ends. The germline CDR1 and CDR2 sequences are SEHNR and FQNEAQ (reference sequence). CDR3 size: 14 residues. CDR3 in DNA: TGTGCCAGCAGCTTGGGGTCCAGGGGTCAGCCCCAGCATTTT. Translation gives CASSLGSRGQPQHF.

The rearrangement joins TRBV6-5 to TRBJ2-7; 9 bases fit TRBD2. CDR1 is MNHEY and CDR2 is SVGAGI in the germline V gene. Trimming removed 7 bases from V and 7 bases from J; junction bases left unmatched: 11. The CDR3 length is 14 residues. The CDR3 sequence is CASKSPAGGGEQYF. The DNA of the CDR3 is TGTGCCAGCAAGAGTCCAGCGGGAGGCGGGGAGCAGTACTTC.

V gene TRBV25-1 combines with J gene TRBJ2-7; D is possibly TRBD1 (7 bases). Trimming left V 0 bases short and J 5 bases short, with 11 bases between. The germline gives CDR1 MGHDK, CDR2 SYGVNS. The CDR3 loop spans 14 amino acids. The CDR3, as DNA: TGTGCCAGCAGTGAATATAGCAGGGGGGACGAGCAGTACTTC. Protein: CASSEYSRGDEQYF.

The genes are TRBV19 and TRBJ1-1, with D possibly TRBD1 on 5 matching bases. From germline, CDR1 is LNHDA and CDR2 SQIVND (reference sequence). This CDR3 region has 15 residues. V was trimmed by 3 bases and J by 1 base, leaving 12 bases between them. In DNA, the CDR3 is TGTGCCAGTAGTATCGGGGGACTCCAGAACACTGAAGCTTTCTTT. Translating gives CASSIGGLQNTEAFF.

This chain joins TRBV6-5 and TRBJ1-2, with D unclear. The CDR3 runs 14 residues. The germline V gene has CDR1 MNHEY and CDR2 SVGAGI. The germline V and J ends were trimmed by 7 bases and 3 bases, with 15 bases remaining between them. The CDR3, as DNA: TGTGCCAGCATCCTCTCTACGGAGTACTATGGCTACACCTTC. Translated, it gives CASILSTEYYGYTF.

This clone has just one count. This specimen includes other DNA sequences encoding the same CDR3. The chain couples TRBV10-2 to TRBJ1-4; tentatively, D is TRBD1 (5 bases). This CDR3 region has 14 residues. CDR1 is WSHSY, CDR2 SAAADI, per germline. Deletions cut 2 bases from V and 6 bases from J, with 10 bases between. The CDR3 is CASSESRADEKLFF. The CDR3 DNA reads TGCGCCAGCAGTGAGAGCAGGGCCGATGAAAAACTGTTTTTT.

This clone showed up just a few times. The CDR3 DNA reads as TGTGCCAGCAGCTCGAACATGGGCTTCACAGATACGCAGTATTTT. This encodes CASSSNMGFTDTQYF. The rearrangement joins TRBV7-9 to TRBJ2-3; no definite D call. The germline gives CDR1 SEHNR, CDR2 FQNEAQ (reference sequence). V was shortened by 4 bases and J by 2 bases, with 13 bases between the two germline ends. This CDR3 is built from 15 residues.

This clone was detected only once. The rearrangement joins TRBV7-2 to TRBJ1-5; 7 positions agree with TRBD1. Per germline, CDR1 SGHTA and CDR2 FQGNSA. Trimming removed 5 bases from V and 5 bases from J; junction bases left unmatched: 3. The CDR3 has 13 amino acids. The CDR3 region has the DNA TGTGCCAGCAGCCTAGACAGGGATCAGCCCCAGCATTTT. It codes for CASSLDRDQPQHF.

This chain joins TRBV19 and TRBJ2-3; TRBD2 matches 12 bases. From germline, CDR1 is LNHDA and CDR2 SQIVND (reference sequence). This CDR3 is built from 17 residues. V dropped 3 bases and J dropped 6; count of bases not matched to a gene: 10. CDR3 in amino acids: CASSIRLAGGYLDTQYF. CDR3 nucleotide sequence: TGTGCCAGTAGTATCCGCCTAGCGGGAGGGTATCTCGATACGCAGTATTTT.

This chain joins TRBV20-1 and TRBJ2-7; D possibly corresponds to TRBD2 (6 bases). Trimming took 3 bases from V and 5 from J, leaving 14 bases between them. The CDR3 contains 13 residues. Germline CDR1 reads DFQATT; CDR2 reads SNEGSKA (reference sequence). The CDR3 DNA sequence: TGCAGTGCTAGTGGTTCTAGCGCCCACGAGCAGTACTTC. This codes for CSASGSSAHEQYF.

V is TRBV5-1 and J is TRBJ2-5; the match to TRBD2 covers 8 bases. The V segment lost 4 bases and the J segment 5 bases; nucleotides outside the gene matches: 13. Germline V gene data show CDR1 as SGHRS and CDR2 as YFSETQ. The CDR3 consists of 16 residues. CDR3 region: CASSAGGAGVRETQYF. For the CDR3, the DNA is TGCGCCAGCAGCGCCGGGGGAGCGGGAGTGCGGGAGACCCAGTACTTC.

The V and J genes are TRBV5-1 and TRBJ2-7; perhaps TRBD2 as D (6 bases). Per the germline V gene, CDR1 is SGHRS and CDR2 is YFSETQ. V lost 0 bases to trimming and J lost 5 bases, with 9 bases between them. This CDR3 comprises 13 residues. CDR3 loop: CASSLGLANEQYF. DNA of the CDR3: TGCGCCAGCAGCTTGGGGCTAGCGAACGAGCAGTACTTC.

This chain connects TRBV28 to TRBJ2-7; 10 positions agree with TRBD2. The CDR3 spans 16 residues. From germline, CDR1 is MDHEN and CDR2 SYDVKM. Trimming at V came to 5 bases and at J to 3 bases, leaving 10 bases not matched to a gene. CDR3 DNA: TGTGCCAGCAGTCCCGACCCGGGACTAGCGTACTACGAGCAGTACTTC. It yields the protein CASSPDPGLAYYEQYF.